This T cell receptor (beta chain) was sequenced in a study of breast tumors, draining lymph nodes, adjacent tissues. Breast cancer patients provided tissue from their axillary draining lymph nodes. TCRdb itself ran the multiplex PCR reads through MiXCR, one entry per CDR3 protein. The sample contains under 250,000 distinct CDR3 sequences, 32% of which appear only once. General study results and limits: The data were judged consistent with most tumor T cells coming from lymph node and expanding in tumor.

As regards this clonotype: Its antigen is unidentified.

This CDR3 region has 13 residues. Germline CDR1 reads MGHDK; CDR2 reads SYGVNS. With V trimmed by 9 bases and J by 3 bases, 5 bases remained unmatched. This receptor was obtained from a female donor with breast cancer. Some clones in this sample may be carry-over from other donors' samples. Material for sequencing was axillary lymph node tissue. The chain recombines TRBV25-1 with TRBJ1-1; 9 nucleotides agree with TRBD1. The CDR3 protein is CASTGGRDTEAFF. The CDR3 DNA follows: TGTGCCAGTACAGGGGGCCGGGACACTGAAGCTTTCTTT.